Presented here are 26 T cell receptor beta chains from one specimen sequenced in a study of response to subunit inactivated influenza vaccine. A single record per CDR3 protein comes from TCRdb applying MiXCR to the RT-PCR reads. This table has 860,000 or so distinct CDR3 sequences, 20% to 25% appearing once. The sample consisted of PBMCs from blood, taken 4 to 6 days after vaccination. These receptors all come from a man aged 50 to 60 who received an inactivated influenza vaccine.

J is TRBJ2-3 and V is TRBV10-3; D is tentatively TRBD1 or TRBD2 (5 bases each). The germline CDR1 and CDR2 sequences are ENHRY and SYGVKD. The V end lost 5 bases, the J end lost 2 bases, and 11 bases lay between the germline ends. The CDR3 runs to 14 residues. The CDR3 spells CAISTGTYTDTQYF. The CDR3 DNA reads TGTGCCATCAGTACGGGGACCTACACAGATACGCAGTATTTT.

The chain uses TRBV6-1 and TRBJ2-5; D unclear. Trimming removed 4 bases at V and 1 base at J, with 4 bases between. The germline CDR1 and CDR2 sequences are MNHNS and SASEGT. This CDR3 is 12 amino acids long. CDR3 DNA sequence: TGTGCCAGCAGTGTTCTCCAAGAGACCCAGTACTTC. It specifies CASSVLQETQYF.

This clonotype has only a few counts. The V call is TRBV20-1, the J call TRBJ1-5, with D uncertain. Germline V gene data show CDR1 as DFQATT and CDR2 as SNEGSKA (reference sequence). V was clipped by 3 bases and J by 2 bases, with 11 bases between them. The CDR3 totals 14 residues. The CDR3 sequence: CSASTTYGNQPQHF. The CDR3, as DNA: TGCAGTGCTAGTACGACATATGGCAATCAGCCCCAGCATTTT.

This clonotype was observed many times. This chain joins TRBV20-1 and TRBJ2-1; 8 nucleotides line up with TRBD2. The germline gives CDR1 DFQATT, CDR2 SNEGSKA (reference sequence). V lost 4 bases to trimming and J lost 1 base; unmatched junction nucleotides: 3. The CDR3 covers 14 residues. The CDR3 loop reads CSAKGLESYNEQFF. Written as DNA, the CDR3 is TGCAGTGCTAAGGGACTAGAATCCTACAATGAGCAGTTCTTC.

The CDR3 loop is CASSLSYSREQYF. DNA for the CDR3: TGTGCCAGCAGCTTGTCTTACAGTCGCGAGCAGTACTTC. The rearrangement joins TRBV7-9 to TRBJ2-7; D remains ambiguous. The CDR3 covers 13 residues. The germline CDR1 and CDR2 sequences are SEHNR and FQNEAQ (reference sequence). Between the trimmed V and J ends, which lost 3 bases and 6 bases, there was a span of 12 bases.

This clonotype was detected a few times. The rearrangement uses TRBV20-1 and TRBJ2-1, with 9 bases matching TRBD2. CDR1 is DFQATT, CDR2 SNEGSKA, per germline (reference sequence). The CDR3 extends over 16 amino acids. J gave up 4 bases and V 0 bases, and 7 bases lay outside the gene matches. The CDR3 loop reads CSARDVERGAYNEQFF. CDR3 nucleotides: TGCAGTGCTAGAGATGTCGAGCGGGGGGCTTACAATGAGCAGTTCTTC.

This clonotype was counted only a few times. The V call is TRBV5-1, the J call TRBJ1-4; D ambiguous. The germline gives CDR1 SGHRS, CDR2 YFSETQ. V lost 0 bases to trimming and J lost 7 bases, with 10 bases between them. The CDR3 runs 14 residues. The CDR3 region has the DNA TGCGCCAGCAGCTTGGGGGAGTGGGGTGAAAAACTGTTTTTT. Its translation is CASSLGEWGEKLFF.

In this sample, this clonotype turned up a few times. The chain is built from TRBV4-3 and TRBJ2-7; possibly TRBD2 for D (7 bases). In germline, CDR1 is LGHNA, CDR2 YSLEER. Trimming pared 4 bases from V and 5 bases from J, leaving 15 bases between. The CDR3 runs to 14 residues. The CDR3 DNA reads TGCGCCAGCAGCCCCACCGGGGGGCGAAACGAGCAGTACTTC. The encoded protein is CASSPTGGRNEQYF.

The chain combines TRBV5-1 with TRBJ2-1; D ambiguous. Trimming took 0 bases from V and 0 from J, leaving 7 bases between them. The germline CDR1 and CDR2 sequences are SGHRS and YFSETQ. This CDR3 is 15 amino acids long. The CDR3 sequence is CASSLALPSYNEQFF. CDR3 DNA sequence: TGCGCCAGCAGCTTGGCTCTCCCCTCCTACAATGAGCAGTTCTTC.

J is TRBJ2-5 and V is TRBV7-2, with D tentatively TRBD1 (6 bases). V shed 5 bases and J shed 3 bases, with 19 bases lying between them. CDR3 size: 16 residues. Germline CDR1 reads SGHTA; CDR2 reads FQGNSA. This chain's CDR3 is CASSQEVWTAKETQYF. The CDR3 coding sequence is TGTGCCAGCAGCCAAGAGGTATGGACAGCTAAAGAGACCCAGTACTTC.

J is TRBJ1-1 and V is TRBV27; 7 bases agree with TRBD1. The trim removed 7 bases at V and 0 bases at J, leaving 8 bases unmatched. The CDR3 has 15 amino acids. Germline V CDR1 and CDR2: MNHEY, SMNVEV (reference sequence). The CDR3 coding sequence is TGTGCCAGCACGAAGGGGGCGGCGATGAACACTGAAGCTTTCTTT. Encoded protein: CASTKGAAMNTEAFF.

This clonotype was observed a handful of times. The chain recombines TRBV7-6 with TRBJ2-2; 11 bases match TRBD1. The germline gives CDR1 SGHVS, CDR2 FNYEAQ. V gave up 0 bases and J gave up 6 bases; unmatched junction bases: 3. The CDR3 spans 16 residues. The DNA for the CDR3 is TGTGCCAGCAGCTTAGCGGCGGGACAGGGGGCCGGGGAGCTGTTTTTT. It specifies CASSLAAGQGAGELFF.

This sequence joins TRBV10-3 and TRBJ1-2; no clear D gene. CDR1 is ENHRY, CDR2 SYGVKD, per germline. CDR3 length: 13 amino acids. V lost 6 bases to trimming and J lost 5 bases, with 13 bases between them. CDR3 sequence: CAISHGRKYGYTF. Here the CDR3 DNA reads TGTGCCATCAGCCACGGACGGAAATATGGCTACACCTTC.

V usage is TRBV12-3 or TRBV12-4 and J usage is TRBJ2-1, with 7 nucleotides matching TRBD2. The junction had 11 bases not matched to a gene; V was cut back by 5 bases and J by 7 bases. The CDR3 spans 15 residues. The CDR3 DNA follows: TGTGCCAGCAGTCTCCCGGGAGGCCCGTTGAATGAGCAGTTCTTC. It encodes CASSLPGGPLNEQFF.

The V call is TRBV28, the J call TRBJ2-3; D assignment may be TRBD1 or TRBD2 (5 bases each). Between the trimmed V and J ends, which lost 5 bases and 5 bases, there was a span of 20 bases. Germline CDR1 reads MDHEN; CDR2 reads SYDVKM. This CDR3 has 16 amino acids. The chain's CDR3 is CASSPHGGASRDTQYF. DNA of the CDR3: TGTGCCAGCAGTCCCCATGGGGGAGCAAGTAGAGATACGCAGTATTTT. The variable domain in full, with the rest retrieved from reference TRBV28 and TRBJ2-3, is DVKVTQSSRYLVKRTGEKVFLECVQDMDHENMFWYRQDPGLGLRLIYFSYDVKMKEKGDIPEGYSVSREKKERFSLILESASTNQTSMYLCASSPHGGASRDTQYFGPGTRLTVL.

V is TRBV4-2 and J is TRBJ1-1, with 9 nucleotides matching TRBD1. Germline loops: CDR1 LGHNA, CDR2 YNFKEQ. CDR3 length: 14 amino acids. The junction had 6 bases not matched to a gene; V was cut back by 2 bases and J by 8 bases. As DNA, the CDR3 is TGTGCCAGCAGCCAAACAGGGGGCTTTTCCGAAGCTTTCTTT. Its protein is CASSQTGGFSEAFF.

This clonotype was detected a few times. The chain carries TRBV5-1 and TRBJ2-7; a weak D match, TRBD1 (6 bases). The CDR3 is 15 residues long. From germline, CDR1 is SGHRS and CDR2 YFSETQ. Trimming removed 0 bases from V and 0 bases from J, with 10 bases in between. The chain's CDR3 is CASSLEGRGSYEQYF. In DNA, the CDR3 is TGCGCCAGCAGCTTGGAAGGCAGGGGCTCCTACGAGCAGTACTTC.

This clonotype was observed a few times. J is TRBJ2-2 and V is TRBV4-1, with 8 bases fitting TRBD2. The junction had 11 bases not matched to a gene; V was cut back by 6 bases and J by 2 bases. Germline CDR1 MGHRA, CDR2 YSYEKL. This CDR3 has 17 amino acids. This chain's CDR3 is CASRPTGTSPNTGELFF. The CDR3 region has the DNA TGCGCCAGCAGGCCGACCGGGACTAGTCCCAACACCGGGGAGCTGTTTTTT.

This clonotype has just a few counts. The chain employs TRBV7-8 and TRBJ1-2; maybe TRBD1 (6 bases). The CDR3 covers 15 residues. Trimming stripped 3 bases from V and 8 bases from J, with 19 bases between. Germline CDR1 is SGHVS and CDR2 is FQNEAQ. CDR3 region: CASSFKGVRDGGYTF. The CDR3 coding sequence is TGTGCCAGCAGCTTTAAGGGGGTTAGGGACGGCGGCTACACCTTC.

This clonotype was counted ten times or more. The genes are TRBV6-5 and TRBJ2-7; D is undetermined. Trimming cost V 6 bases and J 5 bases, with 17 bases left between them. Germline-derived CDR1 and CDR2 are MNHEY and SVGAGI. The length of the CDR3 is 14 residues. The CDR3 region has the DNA TGTGCCAGCAGCTACGGCCATTTTTCGCACGAGCAGTACTTC. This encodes CASSYGHFSHEQYF.

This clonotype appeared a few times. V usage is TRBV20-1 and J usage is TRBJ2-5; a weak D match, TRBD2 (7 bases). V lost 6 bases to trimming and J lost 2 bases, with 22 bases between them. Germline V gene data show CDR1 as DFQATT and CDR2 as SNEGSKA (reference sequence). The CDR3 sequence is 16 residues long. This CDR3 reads CSARESLRGRQETQYF. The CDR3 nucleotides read TGCAGTGCAAGGGAGAGCCTGCGGGGGCGGCAAGAGACCCAGTACTTC.

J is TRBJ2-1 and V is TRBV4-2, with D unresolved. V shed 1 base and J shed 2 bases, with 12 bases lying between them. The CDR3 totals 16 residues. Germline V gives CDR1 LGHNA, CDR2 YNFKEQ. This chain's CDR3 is CASSQGFDGTYNEQFF. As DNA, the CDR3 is TGTGCCAGCAGCCAAGGATTCGACGGAACCTACAATGAGCAGTTCTTC.

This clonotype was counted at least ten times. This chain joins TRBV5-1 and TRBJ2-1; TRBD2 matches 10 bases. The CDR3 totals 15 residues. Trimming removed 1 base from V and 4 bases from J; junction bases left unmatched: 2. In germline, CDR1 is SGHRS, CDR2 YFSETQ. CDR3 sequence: CASSLLAGDYNEQFF. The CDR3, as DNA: TGCGCCAGCAGCTTGCTAGCGGGGGATTACAATGAGCAGTTCTTC.

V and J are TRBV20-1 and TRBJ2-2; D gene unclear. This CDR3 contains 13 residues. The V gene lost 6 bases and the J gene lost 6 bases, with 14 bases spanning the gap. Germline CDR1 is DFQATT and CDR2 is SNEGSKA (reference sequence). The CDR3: CSARLPGAGELFF. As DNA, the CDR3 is TGCAGTGCCCGTTTACCAGGAGCCGGGGAGCTGTTTTTT.

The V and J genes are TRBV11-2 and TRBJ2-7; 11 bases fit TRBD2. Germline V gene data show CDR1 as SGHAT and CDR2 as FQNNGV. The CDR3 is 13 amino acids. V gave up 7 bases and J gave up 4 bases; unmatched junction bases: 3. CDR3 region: CASKLAGDYEQYF. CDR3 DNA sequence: TGTGCCAGCAAACTAGCGGGAGATTACGAGCAGTACTTC.

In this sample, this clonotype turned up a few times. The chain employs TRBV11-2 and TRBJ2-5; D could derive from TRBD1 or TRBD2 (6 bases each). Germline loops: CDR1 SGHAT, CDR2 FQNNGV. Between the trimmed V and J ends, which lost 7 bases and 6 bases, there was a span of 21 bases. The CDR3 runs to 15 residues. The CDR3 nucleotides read TGTGCCAGCACCGCAGGGGTGGGGGGCGCGAAGACCCAGTACTTC. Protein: CASTAGVGGAKTQYF. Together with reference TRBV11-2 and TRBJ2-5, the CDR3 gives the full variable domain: EAGVAQSPRYKIIEKRQSVAFWCNPISGHATLYWYQQILGQGPKLLIQFQNNGVVDDSQLPKDRFSAERLKGVDSTLKIQPAKLEDSAVYLCASTAGVGGAKTQYFGPGTRLLVL.